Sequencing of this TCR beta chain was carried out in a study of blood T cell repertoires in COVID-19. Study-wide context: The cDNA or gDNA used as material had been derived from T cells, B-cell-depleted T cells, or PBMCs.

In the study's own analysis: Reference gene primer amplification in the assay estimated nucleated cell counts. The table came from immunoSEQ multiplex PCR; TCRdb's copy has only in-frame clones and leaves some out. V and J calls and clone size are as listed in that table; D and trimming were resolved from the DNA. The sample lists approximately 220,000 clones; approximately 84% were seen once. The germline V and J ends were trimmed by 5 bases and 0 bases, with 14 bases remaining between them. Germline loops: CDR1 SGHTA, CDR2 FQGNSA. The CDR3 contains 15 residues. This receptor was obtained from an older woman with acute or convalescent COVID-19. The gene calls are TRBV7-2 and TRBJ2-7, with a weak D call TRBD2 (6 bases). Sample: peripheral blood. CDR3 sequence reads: CASSPRAGSSYEQYF. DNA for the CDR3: TGTGCCAGCAGCCCTAGGGCGGGGAGCTCCTACGAGCAGTACTTC.